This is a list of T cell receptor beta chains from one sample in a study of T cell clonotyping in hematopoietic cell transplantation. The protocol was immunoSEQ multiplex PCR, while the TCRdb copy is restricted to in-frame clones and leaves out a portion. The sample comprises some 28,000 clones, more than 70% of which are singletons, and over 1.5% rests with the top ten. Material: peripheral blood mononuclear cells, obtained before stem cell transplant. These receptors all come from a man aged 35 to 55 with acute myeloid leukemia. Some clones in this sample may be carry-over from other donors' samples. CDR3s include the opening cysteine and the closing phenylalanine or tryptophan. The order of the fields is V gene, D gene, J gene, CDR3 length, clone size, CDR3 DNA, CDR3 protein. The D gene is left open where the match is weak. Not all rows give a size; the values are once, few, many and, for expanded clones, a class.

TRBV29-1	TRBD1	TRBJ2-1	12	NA	TGCAGCGTAGGACAGGGCTACAATGAGCAGTTCTTC	CSVGQGYNEQFF
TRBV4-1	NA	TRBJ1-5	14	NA	TGCGCCAGCAGTCCTCGACATCTAAATCAGCCCCAGCATTTT	CASSPRHLNQPQHF
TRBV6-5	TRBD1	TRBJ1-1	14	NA	TGTGCCAGCAGAACAGGGGGCGGGTACACTGAAGCTTTCTTT	CASRTGGGYTEAFF
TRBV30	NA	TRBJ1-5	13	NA	TGTGCCTGGAGTAGTGGTAGCAATCAGCCCCAGCATTTT	CAWSSGSNQPQHF
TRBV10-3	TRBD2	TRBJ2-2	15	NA	TGTGCCATCAGTGAGAGACTAGCGGCTCTCGGGGAGCTGTTTTTT	CAISERLAALGELFF
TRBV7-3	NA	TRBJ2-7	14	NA	TGTGCCAGCAGCCCAGGGCCACACTCCTACGAGCAGTACTTC	CASSPGPHSYEQYF
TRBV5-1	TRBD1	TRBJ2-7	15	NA	TGCGCCAGCAGCCCTCACAGGGGGGCAACCTACGAGCAGTACTTC	CASSPHRGATYEQYF
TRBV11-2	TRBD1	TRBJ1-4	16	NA	TGTGCCAGCAGCTTCCGACAGGGTCGGACTAATGAAAAACTGTTTTTT	CASSFRQGRTNEKLFF
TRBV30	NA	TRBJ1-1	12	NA	TGTGCCTGGAGTGTCGGGAACACTGAAGCTTTCTTT	CAWSVGNTEAFF
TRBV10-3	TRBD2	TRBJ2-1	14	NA	TGTGCCATCGCCGGACTAGCGGGGGGTGGTGAGCAGTTCTTC	CAIAGLAGGGEQFF
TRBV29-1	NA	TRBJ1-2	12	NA	TGCAGCTCTTCGACTCCGTCTGGTGGCTACACCTTC	CSSSTPSGGYTF
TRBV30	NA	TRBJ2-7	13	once	TGTGCCTGGAGTGTGCAGCGTTCCTACGAGCAGTACTTC	CAWSVQRSYEQYF
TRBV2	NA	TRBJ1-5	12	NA	TGTGCCAGCAGCAGGGGAGAACGAATCCAGCATTTT	CASSRGERIQHF
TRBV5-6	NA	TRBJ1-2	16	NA	TGTGCCAGCAGCTTCTACATGACAGACCAACTCTATGGCTACACCTTC	CASSFYMTDQLYGYTF
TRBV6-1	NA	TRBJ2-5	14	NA	TGTGCCAGCAGTCCAGCGGCCAAGGACGGGACCCAGTACTTC	CASSPAAKDGTQYF
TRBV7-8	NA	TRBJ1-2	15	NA	TGTGCCAGCAGCCCCCCAATAGACCCCCACTATGGCTACACCTTC	CASSPPIDPHYGYTF
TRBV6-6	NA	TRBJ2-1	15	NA	TGTGCCAGCAGTTCGCACCGGGACATTTACAATGAGCAGTTCTTC	CASSSHRDIYNEQFF
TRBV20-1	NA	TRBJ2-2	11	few	TGCAGTGCTAGGACGCGCGGGGAGCTGTTTTTT	CSARTRGELFF